The 22 T cell receptor beta chains presented below share a single source sample, sequenced in a study of blood T cell repertoires in COVID-19. The assay was immunoSEQ multiplex PCR, and TCRdb's table has in-frame clones only and misses some. The data hold over 120,000 clones, with 84% observed a single time. Sequenced: peripheral blood. All receptors come from a human donor in a cohort sampled during active COVID-19.

The chain couples TRBV5-6 to TRBJ2-1; TRBD2 matches 10 bases. Trimming cost V 2 bases and J 9 bases; bases outside gene matches: 8. Per the germline V gene, CDR1 is SGHDT and CDR2 is YYEEEE. There are 15 residues in the CDR3. CDR3 residues: CASSFFLAGAPEQFF. DNA for the CDR3: TGTGCCAGCAGCTTTTTCCTAGCGGGAGCCCCTGAGCAGTTCTTC.

The chain employs TRBV11-2 and TRBJ2-5; TRBD2 agrees at 7 bases. Germline-derived CDR1 and CDR2 are SGHAT and FQNNGV. The V and J ends lost 3 bases and 0 bases, in that order; junction bases with no gene match: 4. The CDR3 sequence is 15 residues long. Here the CDR3 reads CASSFLAEDQETQYF. In DNA, the CDR3 is TGTGCCAGCAGCTTTCTAGCGGAGGACCAAGAGACCCAGTACTTC.

The chain couples TRBV5-1 to TRBJ2-5, with 11 bases fitting TRBD1. The length of the CDR3 is 13 residues. V lost 3 bases and J lost 5; bases outside the gene matches: 0. Germline lookup yields CDR1 SGHRS and CDR2 YFSETQ. CDR3 bases: TGCGCCAGCAGCTGGACAGGGGGCGAGACCCAGTACTTC. It yields the protein CASSWTGGETQYF.

The rearrangement uses TRBV15 and TRBJ1-2; 7 bases align to TRBD1. Germline V lookup: CDR1 LNHNV, CDR2 YYDKDF (reference sequence). The junction had 6 bases not matched to a gene; V was cut back by 4 bases and J by 4 bases. The CDR3 sequence is 14 residues long. As DNA, the CDR3 is TGTGCCACCAGCACGACAGGGACCCCCTATGGCTACACCTTC. This codes for CATSTTGTPYGYTF.

J is TRBJ2-1 and V is TRBV6-2 or TRBV6-3; 12 bases are a match to TRBD2. The CDR3 extends over 18 amino acids. J was trimmed by 2 bases and V by 2 bases; bases with no gene match: 7. Per the germline V gene, CDR1 is MNHEY and CDR2 is SVGEGT. The CDR3 here is CASSYPSGRGPPYNEQFF. The CDR3 DNA reads as TGTGCCAGCAGTTACCCTAGCGGGAGGGGGCCCCCCTACAATGAGCAGTTCTTC.

The chain uses TRBV21-1 and TRBJ2-7; the DNA was not compared with TRBD1, the D call given in the table. TRBV21-1 is a documented pseudogene. This CDR3 contains 11 residues. The CDR3: CASSQTDEQYV. The DNA for the CDR3 is TGTGCCAGCAGCCAGACAGACGAGCAGTACGTC.

J is TRBJ1-1 and V is TRBV6-1; TRBD1 aligns across 8 bases. V dropped 1 base and J dropped 5; count of bases not matched to a gene: 3. The CDR3 contains 14 residues. The V gene's germline CDR1 is MNHNS and CDR2 SASEGT. For the CDR3, the DNA is TGTGCCAGCAGTGAAGACAGGGGGGGGACTGAAGCTTTCTTT. It translates to CASSEDRGGTEAFF.

The chain uses TRBV21-1 and TRBJ1-5; TRBD1 is the table's D call and was not checked against the DNA. TRBV21-1 is marked as a pseudogene. The CDR3 extends over 16 amino acids. The CDR3 region is CASSKRGDRGRQPQHF. CDR3 coding DNA: TGTGCCAGCAGCAAAAGGGGGGACAGGGGAAGGCAGCCCCAGCATTTT.

A few counts support this clone. V usage is TRBV7-2 and J usage is TRBJ2-1; 7 bases are a match to TRBD2. This CDR3 has 15 amino acids. Germline values: CDR1 SGHTA, CDR2 FQGNSA. The V and J ends lost 5 bases and 4 bases, in that order; junction bases with no gene match: 8. The CDR3 is CASSPGGSGYNEQFF. CDR3 DNA sequence: TGTGCCAGCAGCCCCGGGGGTAGCGGGTACAATGAGCAGTTCTTC.

This chain joins TRBV6-2 or TRBV6-3 and TRBJ1-2, with TRBD1 matching 9 bases. Trimming cost V 5 bases and J 9 bases; bases outside gene matches: 19. The CDR3 sequence is 17 residues long. The V gene's germline CDR1 is MNHEY and CDR2 SVGEGT. Here the CDR3 reads CASSLQPGQGPMGSYTF. CDR3 DNA: TGTGCCAGCAGTCTACAACCGGGACAGGGACCTATGGGCAGCTACACCTTC.

This clone turned up a few times. The chain carries TRBV28 and TRBJ1-5; D is unresolved. This CDR3 region has 14 residues. Germline CDR1 is MDHEN and CDR2 is SYDVKM. Trimming removed 5 bases at V and 5 bases at J, with 13 bases between. The CDR3 protein is CASSPQVGDQPQHF. CDR3 bases: TGTGCCAGCAGTCCTCAGGTCGGGGATCAGCCCCAGCATTTT.

The chain has TRBV7-9 and TRBJ1-4, with D tentatively TRBD1 (5 bases). Germline V gene lookup returns CDR1 SEHNR and CDR2 FQNEAQ (reference sequence). The CDR3 has 14 residues. V was cut by 5 bases and J by 0 bases, with 7 bases left in between. CDR3 sequence: CASSPTATNEKLFF. CDR3 coding DNA: TGTGCCAGCAGCCCGACAGCAACTAATGAAAAACTGTTTTTT.

J is TRBJ1-1 and V is TRBV5-1; TRBD1 might be the D (6 bases). The CDR3 is 16 amino acids. CDR1 SGHRS and CDR2 YFSETQ come from the germline V gene. Trimming removed 4 bases from V and 4 bases from J, with 20 bases in between. The CDR3 DNA reads as TGCGCCAGCAGCGGTGACAGGATACGACTGGGCACTGAAGCTTTCTTT. Translation: CASSGDRIRLGTEAFF. Looking up the rest from reference TRBV5-1 and TRBJ1-1 gives the full variable domain: KAGVTQTPRYLIKTRGQQVTLSCSPISGHRSVSWYQQTPGQGLQFLFEYFSETQRNKGNFPGRFSGRQFSNSRSEMNVSTLELGDSALYLCASSGDRIRLGTEAFFGQGTRLTVV.

The chain joins TRBV5-1 to TRBJ1-2; TRBD1 is a possible D gene (6 bases). Between the trimmed V and J ends, which lost 2 bases and 5 bases, there was a span of 13 bases. The CDR3 has 14 residues. Germline loops: CDR1 SGHRS, CDR2 YFSETQ. The chain's CDR3 is CASSLTETGYGYTF. CDR3 DNA: TGCGCCAGCAGCTTAACCGAGACAGGTTATGGCTACACCTTC.

This clone appeared a single time. This rearrangement joins TRBV18 to TRBJ2-7, with D hard to call. The V end lost 5 bases, the J end lost 6 bases, and 14 bases lay between the germline ends. This CDR3 region has 13 residues. Germline V gene lookup returns CDR1 KGHSH and CDR2 LQKENI. CDR3: CASSTASIGEQYF. The CDR3 DNA reads TGTGCCAGCTCAACAGCTTCTATAGGCGAGCAGTACTTC.

This chain links TRBV19 with TRBJ1-5; D gene uncertain. CDR3 length: 14 residues. CDR1 is LNHDA and CDR2 is SQIVND in the germline V gene (reference sequence). Trimming left V 3 bases short and J 1 base short, with 7 bases between. The CDR3 spells CASSILPSNQPQHF. Here the CDR3 DNA reads TGTGCCAGTAGTATTCTACCCAGCAATCAGCCCCAGCATTTT.

V usage is TRBV9 and J usage is TRBJ2-7, with D possibly matching TRBD1 (5 bases). V was cut by 4 bases and J by 5 bases, with 13 bases left in between. The CDR3 runs 13 residues. Germline V gives CDR1 SGDLS, CDR2 YYNGEE. CDR3 nucleotides: TGTGCCAGCAGCACCAGGGTCTGGGACGAGCAGTACTTC. Translating it yields CASSTRVWDEQYF.

The chain uses TRBV30 and TRBJ1-2; 9 bases are a match to TRBD1. CDR3 length equals 13 residues. V dropped 4 bases and J dropped 7; count of bases not matched to a gene: 7. The germline V gene has CDR1 GTSNPN and CDR2 SVGIG (reference sequence). The CDR3 nucleotides read TGTGCCTGGAAGACAGGGGGGCGGCGTGGCTACACCTTC. The encoded protein is CAWKTGGRRGYTF.

The rearrangement links TRBV6-2 or TRBV6-3 to TRBJ1-2; D is unresolved. From germline, CDR1 is MNHEY and CDR2 SVGEGT. V dropped 0 bases and J dropped 1 base, with 18 bases sitting between them. The CDR3 loop spans 18 amino acids. The DNA for the CDR3 is TGTGCCAGCAGTTACTCGACGTTTACAGACTATCTTAACTATGGCTACACCTTC. The encoded protein is CASSYSTFTDYLNYGYTF.

This chain links TRBV7-9 with TRBJ2-7; 9 nucleotides align to TRBD1. This CDR3 is 15 amino acids long. Unmatched junction bases numbered 5, after V lost 1 base and J lost 4 bases. CDR1 SEHNR and CDR2 FQNEAQ come from the germline V gene (reference sequence). This CDR3 reads CASSLEQGASYEQYF. The DNA for the CDR3 is TGTGCCAGCAGCTTAGAACAGGGGGCATCTTACGAGCAGTACTTC. Together with reference TRBV7-9 and TRBJ2-7, the CDR3 gives the full variable domain: DTGVSQNPRHKITKRGQNVTFRCDPISEHNRLYWYRQTLGQGPEFLTYFQNEAQLEKSRLLSDRFSAERPKGSFSTLEIQRTEQGDSAMYLCASSLEQGASYEQYFGPGTRLTVT.

The genes are TRBV6-5 and TRBJ2-2; TRBD1 might be the D (7 bases). The CDR3 has 15 amino acids. The germline CDR1 and CDR2 sequences are MNHEY and SVGAGI. Trimming stripped 4 bases from V and 5 bases from J, with 14 bases between. The CDR3 region has the DNA TGTGCCAGCAGTTCCCCAGGGGGGAGGACCGGGGAGCTGTTTTTT. Translated: CASSSPGGRTGELFF.

The CDR3 DNA follows: TGCGCCAGCAGCCAAGATCTGGACAGGTTCCTCTATGGCTACACCTTC. This sequence encodes CASSQDLDRFLYGYTF. The chain employs TRBV4-1 and TRBJ1-2; TRBD1 matches 7 bases. Germline CDR1 and CDR2: MGHRA and YSYEKL. There are 16 residues in the CDR3. Germline trimming cut 0 bases from V and 4 bases from J; bases unmatched to any gene: 8.